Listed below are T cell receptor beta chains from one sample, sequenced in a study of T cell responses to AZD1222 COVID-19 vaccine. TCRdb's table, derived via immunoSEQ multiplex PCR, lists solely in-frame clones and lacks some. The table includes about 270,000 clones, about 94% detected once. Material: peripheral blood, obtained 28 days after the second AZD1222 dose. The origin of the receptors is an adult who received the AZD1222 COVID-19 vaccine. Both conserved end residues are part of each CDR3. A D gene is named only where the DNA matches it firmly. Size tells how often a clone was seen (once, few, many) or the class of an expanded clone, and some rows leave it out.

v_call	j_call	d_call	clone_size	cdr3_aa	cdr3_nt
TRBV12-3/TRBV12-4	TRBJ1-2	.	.	CASSFGQNYGYTF	TGTGCCAGCAGTTTTGGCCAGAACTATGGCTACACCTTC
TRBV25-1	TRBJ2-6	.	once	CASSEKGNGANVLTF	TGTGCCAGCAGTGAGAAAGGGAATGGGGCCAACGTCCTGACTTTC
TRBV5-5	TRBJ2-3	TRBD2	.	CASSLPSGVTDTQYF	TGTGCCAGCAGCTTGCCTAGCGGGGTCACAGATACGCAGTATTTT
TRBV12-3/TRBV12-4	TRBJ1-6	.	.	CASSLDGGPLHF	TGTGCCAGCAGTTTAGACGGCGGGCCCCTCCACTTT
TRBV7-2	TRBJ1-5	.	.	CASSSGMGNQPQHF	TGTGCCAGCAGCTCAGGGATGGGCAATCAGCCCCAGCATTTT
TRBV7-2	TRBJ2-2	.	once	CASSLAGTTGELFF	TGTGCCAGCAGCTTAGCTGGGACCACCGGGGAGCTGTTTTTT
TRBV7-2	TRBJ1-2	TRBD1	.	CASTGGVSYGYTF	TGTGCCAGCACAGGGGGGGTCAGCTATGGCTACACCTTC
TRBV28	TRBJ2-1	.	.	CASTPGPRREQFF	TGTGCCAGCACCCCGGGACCTCGTCGTGAGCAGTTCTTC
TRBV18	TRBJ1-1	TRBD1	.	CASSLYRGRGDTEAFF	TGTGCCAGCTCACTATACAGGGGGCGCGGGGACACTGAAGCTTTCTTT
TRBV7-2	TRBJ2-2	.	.	CASSLVPSTTGELFF	TGTGCCAGCAGCTTAGTCCCCTCGACCACCGGGGAGCTGTTTTTT
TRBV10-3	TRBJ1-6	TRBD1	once	CATSGTGGSPLHF	TGTGCCACCTCCGGGACAGGGGGCTCACCCCTCCACTTT
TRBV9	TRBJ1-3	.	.	CASSVERGNSGNTIYF	TGTGCCAGCAGCGTAGAGAGGGGGAACTCTGGAAACACCATATATTTT
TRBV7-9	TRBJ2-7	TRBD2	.	CASSGREESWEQYF	TGTGCCAGCAGCGGACGGGAGGAGTCCTGGGAGCAGTACTTC
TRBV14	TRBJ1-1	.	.	CASSGGGTEAFF	TGTGCCAGCAGCGGCGGGGGCACTGAAGCTTTCTTT